This TCR beta chain was documented in a study of T cell responses to AZD1222 COVID-19 vaccine. The V and J ends lost 6 bases and 4 bases, in that order; junction bases with no gene match: 9. CDR1 is LNHDA, CDR2 SQIVND, per germline (reference sequence). The length of the CDR3 is 15 residues. Sequencing used immunoSEQ multiplex PCR; TCRdb keeps in-frame clones, though not all of them. This repertoire shows more than 150,000 clones, approximately 90% found once; its top ten account for around 5.8%. The V call is TRBV19, the J call TRBJ2-5, with 9 bases fitting TRBD2. The clonotype comes from an adult in good health. The sample consisted of peripheral blood, taken on day 0 of AZD1222 vaccination. The CDR3 here is CASSYSGTSTETQYF. CDR3 in DNA: TGTGCCAGTAGCTATTCCGGGACTAGCACAGAGACCCAGTACTTC. Filled out from reference TRBV19 and TRBJ2-5, the complete variable domain reads DGGITQSPKYLFRKEGQNVTLSCEQNLNHDAMYWYRQDPGQGLRLIYYSQIVNDFQKGDIAEGYSVSREKKESFPLTVTSAQKNPTAFYLCASSYSGTSTETQYFGPGTRLLVL.